A selection of T cell receptor beta chains follows, all from one sample in a study of graft-versus-host responses after intestinal transplantation. The protocol was immunoSEQ multiplex PCR, while the TCRdb copy is restricted to in-frame clones and leaves out a portion. This sample has around 100,000 clones, with approximately 93% found just once. These TCRs' antigens remain unknown. The sample consisted of unstimulated CD8+ T cells sorted from spleen or lymph node cells, taken before intestinal transplant. These receptors originate from a human donor who received an intestinal transplant. Each CDR3 is given with its conserved first and last residue. The order of the fields is J gene, clone size, V gene, D gene, CDR3 DNA, CDR3 protein. D genes are given only for firm matches. Size is stated for part of the rows, as once, few or many counts, or as a class when the clone is expanded.

TRBJ2-7 NA TRBV27 NA TGTGCCAGCAGCTCAAGGGCTTCCTACGAGCAGTACTTC CASSSRASYEQYF
TRBJ2-3 once TRBV4-1 NA TGCGCCAGCAGCCAAGATGAAAGGGAAGATACGCAGTATTTT CASSQDEREDTQYF
TRBJ2-1 NA TRBV7-3 TRBD1 TGTGCCAGCAGCTCGGGACAGGTCTCTGAGCAGTTCTTC CASSSGQVSEQFF
TRBJ2-7 NA TRBV5-1 NA TGCGCCAGCAGCCCCTCCGAGGGGGTTAGCTCCTACGAGCAGTACTTC CASSPSEGVSSYEQYF
TRBJ2-6 NA TRBV7-7 NA TGTGCCAGCAGCATTAGCGAGCCACAAAGTCGGGCCAACGTCCTGACTTTC CASSISEPQSRANVLTF
TRBJ2-3 few TRBV7-6 NA TGTGCCAGCAGGCAAGGGGGGGCTCCGGATACGCAGTATTTT CASRQGGAPDTQYF
TRBJ2-7 NA TRBV19 NA TGTGCCAGTAGTATCTCCGCCGGGACTTTCTACGAGCAGTACTTC CASSISAGTFYEQYF
TRBJ2-1 NA TRBV13 NA TGTGCCAGCAGCTTATTTGTCGGGAATGAGCAGTTCTTC CASSLFVGNEQFF
TRBJ2-3 NA TRBV27 NA TGTGCCAGCACGGCCCCGGGGGAAAGCACAGATACGCAGTATTTT CASTAPGESTDTQYF
TRBJ2-7 NA TRBV19 NA TGTGCCAGTACTAGGGAGAATTCCTACGAGCAGTACTTC CASTRENSYEQYF
TRBJ2-2 NA TRBV6-4 NA TGTGCCAGCAGTAGTACAGACACCGGGGAGCTGTTTTTT CASSSTDTGELFF
TRBJ2-3 NA TRBV7-7 TRBD2 TGTGCCAGCAGCCTGACTAGCGGGGGCAGCACAGATACGCAGTATTTT CASSLTSGGSTDTQYF
TRBJ1-4 NA TRBV27 NA TGTGCCAGCAGTCCCCCGGGACCTCTAAATGAAAAACTGTTTTTT CASSPPGPLNEKLFF
TRBJ1-5 NA TRBV30 TRBD1 TGTGCCTGGAACCCAACAGGGGGCAGCATGAGCAATCAGCCCCAGCATTTT CAWNPTGGSMSNQPQHF
TRBJ2-7 NA TRBV4-1 NA TGCGCCAGCAGCCAAGGGTCAGGGGACGCCTCCTACGAGCAGTACTTC CASSQGSGDASYEQYF
TRBJ1-1 once TRBV7-2 NA TGTGCCAGCAGCTTTGGGCCGTTATCACCCACTGAAGCTTTCTTT CASSFGPLSPTEAFF
TRBJ1-1 once TRBV7-9 NA TGTGCCAGCAACCCATGGGGCGCTCAGAACACTGAAGCTTTCTTT CASNPWGAQNTEAFF
TRBJ1-4 NA TRBV5-6 NA TGTGCCAGCAGCGTGGGAGGACAACTCAATAATGAAAAACTGTTTTTT CASSVGGQLNNEKLFF
TRBJ2-3 NA TRBV10-2 NA TGCGCCAGCTCTCCTCTGACAGGCGGCACAGATACGCAGTATTTT CASSPLTGGTDTQYF
TRBJ2-7 few TRBV7-6 NA TGTGCCAGCAGCTTAGTTTGGTTCTACTCCTACGAGCAGTACTTC CASSLVWFYSYEQYF
TRBJ2-5 NA TRBV7-2 NA TGTGCCAGCAGATACTCGACTTACCAAGAGACCCAGTACTTC CASRYSTYQETQYF
TRBJ1-1 NA TRBV4-1 NA TGCGCCAGCAGCCAAGATGGGGGTGTGGGCACTGAAGCTTTCTTT CASSQDGGVGTEAFF